This TCR beta chain was sequenced for a study of cytomegalovirus exposure and HLA in healthy donors. Looking at the study overall: Ancestry clustering placed 70% to 90% of more than 350 genotyped donors in the Caucasian-associated cluster. Study conclusions and caveats: A later analysis found TCR association rates differed by HLA locus, highest for DRB1 and lowest for HLA-C.

CDR3 length: 14 residues. Germline V lookup: CDR1 SGHRS, CDR2 YFSETQ. The ends were cut back, 1 base at V and 1 base at J, with 9 bases in the middle. Primers included in the PCR were 60 Vbeta and 13 Jbeta primers. In the study's own analysis: In a later analysis, 75 million to 85 million unique TCR beta chains included roughly 11 million shared by two or more donors. Sequenced by immunoSEQ multiplex PCR; TCRdb stores in-frame clones only, minus some. That table is the source of V, J and clone size, and D and trimming were worked out from the DNA. Among roughly 230,000 clones listed, roughly 85% were seen once. Despite likely unrecorded immune exposures, the donors were nominally healthy at the time of sampling. As to this clone: Its specificity is unknown. The same CDR3 also results from other DNA sequences found in this sample.

The rearrangement joins TRBV5-1 to TRBJ2-7; maybe TRBD1 (5 bases). This sequence was found in a girl aged 2-15 years in good health and CMV-seronegative. The sequencing sample was made of PBMCs. CDR3 residues: CASSLTAGSYEQYF. CDR3 DNA: TGCGCCAGCAGCTTGACGGCAGGGTCCTACGAGCAGTACTTC. The full variable domain, with the rest looked up from reference TRBV5-1 and TRBJ2-7, is KAGVTQTPRYLIKTRGQQVTLSCSPISGHRSVSWYQQTPGQGLQFLFEYFSETQRNKGNFPGRFSGRQFSNSRSEMNVSTLELGDSALYLCASSLTAGSYEQYFGPGTRLTVT.